Listed here is a single TCR beta chain. Its antigen is undetermined. This sample was taken from a study of cytomegalovirus exposure and HLA in healthy donors. CDR1 LGHNT and CDR2 FRNRAP come from the germline V gene. The CDR3 extends over 13 amino acids. Between the trimmed V and J ends, which lost 2 bases and 8 bases, there was a span of 11 bases. Study conclusions and caveats: As a later analysis showed, several of the most significant clusters appeared to be linked to common viral pathogens.

The primer mix had 60 Vbeta and 13 Jbeta primers. Authors' methods: Unique TCR beta chains totaled some 81 million in a later count, with approximately 11 million of them shared. This table comes from immunoSEQ multiplex PCR, and its TCRdb copy is limited to in-frame clones, with some not included. That table furnishes V, J and clone size, whereas the DNA furnished D and trimming. The sample consists of roughly 110,000 clones, roughly 80% of them appearing once. This TCR came from a man aged 30-40 years in good health and CMV-seronegative. The sequencing input was PBMCs. V usage is TRBV12-5 and J usage is TRBJ2-3; TRBD2 might be the D (6 bases). The CDR3 DNA reads as TGTGCTAGTGGTTTGACCTCCGGGAGTACGCAGTATTTT. Protein sequence: CASGLTSGSTQYF.